This TCR beta chain derives from a study of T-cell memory formation after mild COVID-19. Whole-study results and caveats: Day 15 to 85 contracting clones showed balanced CD4/CD8; later expanders leaned CD4+.

This clonotype was observed a few times. What it recognizes is unknown. The germline V gene has CDR1 LGHNA and CDR2 YSLEER. V was pared by 0 bases and J by 6 bases, with 9 bases between. The CDR3 length is 14 residues. A 5'RACE reaction primed in the constant segment made cDNA libraries of TCR alpha and TCR beta, and these carried sample barcodes and UMIs. TCRdb re-analysed the 5' RACE reads in MiXCR, keeping a single row per CDR3 protein. The data contain roughly 340,000 distinct CDR3 sequences, about 20% of them singletons. The V call is TRBV4-3, the J call TRBJ2-4; perhaps TRBD2 as D (6 bases). The sequencing sample was made of PBMCs or a T cell subset sorted from them (not recorded which). This sequence originates from a man aged 18 to 35 who had mild COVID-19 (a few samples of this study predate the infection). Cell type and time point are not known. CDR3 coding DNA: TGCGCCAGCAGCCAAGATCACGGGGGAAACATTCAGTACTTC. Translated: CASSQDHGGNIQYF.